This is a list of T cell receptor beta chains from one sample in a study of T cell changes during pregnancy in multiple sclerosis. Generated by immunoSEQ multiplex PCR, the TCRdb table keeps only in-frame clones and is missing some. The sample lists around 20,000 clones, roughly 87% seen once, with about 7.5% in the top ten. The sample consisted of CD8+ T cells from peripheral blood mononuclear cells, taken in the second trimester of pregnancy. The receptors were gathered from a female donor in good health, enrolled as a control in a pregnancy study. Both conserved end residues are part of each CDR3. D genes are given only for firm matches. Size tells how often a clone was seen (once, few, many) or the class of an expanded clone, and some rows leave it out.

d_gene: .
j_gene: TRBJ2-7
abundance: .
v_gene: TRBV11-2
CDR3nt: TGTGCCAGCAGCTTAGTCGGGAGAGGCGACGAGCAGTACTTC
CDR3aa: CASSLVGRGDEQYF

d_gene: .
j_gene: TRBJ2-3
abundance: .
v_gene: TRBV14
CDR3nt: TGTGCCAGCAGCCAAGTCGAAACCGGGAACACAGATACGCAGTATTTT
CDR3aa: CASSQVETGNTDTQYF

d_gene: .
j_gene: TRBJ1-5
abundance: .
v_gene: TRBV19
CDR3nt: TGTGCCACCGGCAGAGGTTATAGCAATCAGCCCCAGCATTTT
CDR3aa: CATGRGYSNQPQHF

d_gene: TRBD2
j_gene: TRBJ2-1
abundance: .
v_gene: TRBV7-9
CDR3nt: TGTGCCAGCAGCCCCCCCGGGGGGGCAGATGAGCAGTTCTTC
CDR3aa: CASSPPGGADEQFF

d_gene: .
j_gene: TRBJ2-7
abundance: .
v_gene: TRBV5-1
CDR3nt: TGCGCCAGCAGCTTACCCAGCGGCCGTCCCTACGAGCAGTACTTC
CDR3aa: CASSLPSGRPYEQYF

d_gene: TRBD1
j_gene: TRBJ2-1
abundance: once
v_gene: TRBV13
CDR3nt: TGTGCCAGCAGCTTTACAGGGGGCCCCTACAATGAGCAGTTCTTC
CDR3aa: CASSFTGGPYNEQFF

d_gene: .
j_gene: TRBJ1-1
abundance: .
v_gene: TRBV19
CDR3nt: TGTGCCAGTAGGAGCTTCATGAACACTGAAGCTTTCTTT
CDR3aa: CASRSFMNTEAFF

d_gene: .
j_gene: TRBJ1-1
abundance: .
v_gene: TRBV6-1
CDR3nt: TGTGCCAGCACAAGTGGGGGCCCTGAAGCTTTCTTT
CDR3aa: CASTSGGPEAFF

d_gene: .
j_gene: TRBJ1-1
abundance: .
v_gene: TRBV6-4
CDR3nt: TGTGCCAGCAGTGAGCTGGGGAGGGCTGAAGCTTTCTTT
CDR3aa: CASSELGRAEAFF

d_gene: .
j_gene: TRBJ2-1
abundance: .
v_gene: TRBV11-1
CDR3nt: TGTGCCAGCAGCTTCTTTCCGAGCTCCTACAATGAGCAGTTCTTC
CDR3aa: CASSFFPSSYNEQFF

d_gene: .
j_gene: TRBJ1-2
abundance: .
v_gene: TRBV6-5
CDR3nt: TGTGCCACCTCAAGTTGGAGTGGTGAAGGTGGCTACACCTTC
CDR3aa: CATSSWSGEGGYTF

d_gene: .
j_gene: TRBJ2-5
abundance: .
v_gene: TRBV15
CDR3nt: TGTGCCACCAGCAGAGATCGGTCAAATCAAGAGACCCAGTACTTC
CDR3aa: CATSRDRSNQETQYF

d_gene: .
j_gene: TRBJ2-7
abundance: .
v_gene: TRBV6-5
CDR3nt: TGTGCCAGCAGTTACTCGACACAGCCCTACGAGCAGTACTTC
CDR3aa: CASSYSTQPYEQYF

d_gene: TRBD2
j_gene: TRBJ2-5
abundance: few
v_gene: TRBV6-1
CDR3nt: TGTGCCAGCACCCCACTAGCGGGGGGGCAAGAGACCCAGTACTTC
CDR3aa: CASTPLAGGQETQYF

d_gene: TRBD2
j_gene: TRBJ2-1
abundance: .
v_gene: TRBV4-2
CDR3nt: TGTGCCAGCAGCCAAGGGGATGGGCTAGCGGGAGTATCCTACAATGAGCAGTTCTTC
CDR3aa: CASSQGDGLAGVSYNEQFF

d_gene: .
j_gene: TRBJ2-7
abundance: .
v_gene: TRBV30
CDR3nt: TGTGCCTGGTCGGAGGCAGGGGGAGCCCCGGGAGACGAGCAGTACTTC
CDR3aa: CAWSEAGGAPGDEQYF

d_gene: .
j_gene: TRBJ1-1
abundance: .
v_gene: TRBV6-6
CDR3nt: TGTGCCAGCAGTGTGGCCTTACCGGGAGCTTTCTTT
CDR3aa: CASSVALPGAFF

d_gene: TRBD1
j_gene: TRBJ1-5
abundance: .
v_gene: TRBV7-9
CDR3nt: TGTGCCAGCAGCGCGACGTGGGACAGGGGGCTTGAAAGTCAGCCCCAGCATTTT
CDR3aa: CASSATWDRGLESQPQHF

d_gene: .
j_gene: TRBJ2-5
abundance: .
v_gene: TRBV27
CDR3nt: TGTGCCAGCAGTTTATCCAGTCAAGAGACCCAGTACTTC
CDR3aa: CASSLSSQETQYF

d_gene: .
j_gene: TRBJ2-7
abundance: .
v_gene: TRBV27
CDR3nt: TGTGCCAGCAGTTTATCCGGCTACGAGCAGTACTTC
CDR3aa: CASSLSGYEQYF

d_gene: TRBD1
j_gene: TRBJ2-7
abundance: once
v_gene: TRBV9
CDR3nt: TGTGCCAGCAGCCCCGCCGGGACAGCCTACGAGCAGTACTTC
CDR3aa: CASSPAGTAYEQYF

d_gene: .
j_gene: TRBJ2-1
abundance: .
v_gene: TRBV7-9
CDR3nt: TGTGCCAGCAGCGTCCCTAGGATCGGGGAAACCAATGAGCAGTTCTTC
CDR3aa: CASSVPRIGETNEQFF

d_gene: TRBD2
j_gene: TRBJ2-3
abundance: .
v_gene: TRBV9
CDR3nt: TGTGCCAGCAGCGTAGCTGAGGCGGGGGGGCCGAGCACAGATACGCAGTATTTT
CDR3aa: CASSVAEAGGPSTDTQYF

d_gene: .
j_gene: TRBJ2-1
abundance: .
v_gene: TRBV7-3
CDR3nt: TGTGCCAGCAGCTTAACGGTCGGCAATGAGCAGTTCTTC
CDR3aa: CASSLTVGNEQFF

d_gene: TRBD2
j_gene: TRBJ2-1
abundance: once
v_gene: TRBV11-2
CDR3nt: TGTGCCAGCAGCTTAGGAGCGGGAGGGGGCAATGAGCAGTTCTTC
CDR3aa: CASSLGAGGGNEQFF

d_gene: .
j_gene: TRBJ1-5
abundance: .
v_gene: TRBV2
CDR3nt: TGTGCCAGCAGGGGACGGGGGGATAGCAATCAGCCCCAGCATTTT
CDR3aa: CASRGRGDSNQPQHF

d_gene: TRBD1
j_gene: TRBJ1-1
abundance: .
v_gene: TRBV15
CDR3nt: TGTGCCACCAGCAGTAAAGGACAGGGGAGAACTGAAGCTTTCTTT
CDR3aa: CATSSKGQGRTEAFF

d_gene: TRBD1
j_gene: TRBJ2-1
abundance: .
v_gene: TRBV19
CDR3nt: TGTGCCAGTAGTATCGCGTCAGGGGGCAATGAGCAGTTCTTC
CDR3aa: CASSIASGGNEQFF

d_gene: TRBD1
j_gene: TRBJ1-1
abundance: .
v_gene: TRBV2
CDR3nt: TGTGCCAGCAGTTTAGAGGACAGGATGGGTACTGAAGCTTTCTTT
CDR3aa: CASSLEDRMGTEAFF

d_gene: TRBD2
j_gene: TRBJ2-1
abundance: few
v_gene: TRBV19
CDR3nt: TGTGCCAGTGGGGGACTAGCGGGAGACTACAATGAGCAGTTCTTC
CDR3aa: CASGGLAGDYNEQFF

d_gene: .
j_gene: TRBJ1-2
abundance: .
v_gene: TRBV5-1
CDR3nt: TGCGCCAGCAGCTTGGGGGTTGTGACCGGGATCTATGGCTACACCTTC
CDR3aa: CASSLGVVTGIYGYTF

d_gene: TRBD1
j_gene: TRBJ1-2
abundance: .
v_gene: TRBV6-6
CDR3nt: TGTGCCAGCAGTTTATATAACCTAGGGACAGACTATGGCTACACCTTC
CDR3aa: CASSLYNLGTDYGYTF

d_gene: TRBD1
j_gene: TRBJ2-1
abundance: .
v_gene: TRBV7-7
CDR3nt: TGTGCTAGCAGCTTAGGGACAGGGACTGACAATGAGCAGTTCTTC
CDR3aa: CASSLGTGTDNEQFF

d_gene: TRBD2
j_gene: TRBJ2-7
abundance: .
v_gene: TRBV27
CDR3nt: TGTGCCAGCAGTAGCGGGACTGAGGCATACGAGCAGTACTTC
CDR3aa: CASSSGTEAYEQYF

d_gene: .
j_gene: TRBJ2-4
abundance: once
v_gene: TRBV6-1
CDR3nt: TGTGCCAGCAGCCCGCGCACACTCTATACAGGGGAGGAGTACTTC
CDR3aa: CASSPRTLYTGEEYF

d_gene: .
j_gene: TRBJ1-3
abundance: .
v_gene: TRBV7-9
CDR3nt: TGTGCCAGCAGCTCCATGGGGCCCGACGGAAACACCATATATTTT
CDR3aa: CASSSMGPDGNTIYF

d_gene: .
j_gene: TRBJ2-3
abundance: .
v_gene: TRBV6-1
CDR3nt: TGTGCCAGCAGAGATGGGGGGGCTGTAGATACGCAGTATTTT
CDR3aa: CASRDGGAVDTQYF

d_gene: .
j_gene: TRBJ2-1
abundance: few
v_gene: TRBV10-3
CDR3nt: TGTGCCACCGGGAATGACAATGAGCAGTTCTTC
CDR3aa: CATGNDNEQFF

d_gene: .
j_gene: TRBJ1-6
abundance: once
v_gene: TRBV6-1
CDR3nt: TGTGCCAGCAGCGAGACAGCCGATAATTCACCCCTCCACTTT
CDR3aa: CASSETADNSPLHF